These T cell receptor beta chains were read from a single sample in a study of Ad26.COV2.S vaccination and SARS-CoV-2 variants. Only in-frame clones appear in the TCRdb table, and some are missing; sequencing was by immunoSEQ multiplex PCR. The data contain about 430,000 clones, over 75% of them singletons. Specimen: peripheral blood, collected in a trial of Ad26.COV2.S vaccine versus placebo. Receptors originate from a person aged 18-65 years who received the Ad26.COV2.S COVID-19 vaccine or a placebo. Both conserved end residues are part of each CDR3. Expanded clones get a size class; other rows say once, few or many, or leave the size out.

CDR3aa	abundance	j_gene	v_gene
CASSLQGVHSSYNSPLHF	.	TRBJ1-6	TRBV7-2
CASSNHRDIFSYEQYF	once	TRBJ2-7	TRBV6-2/TRBV6-3
CASSYSGGDNTEAFF	few	TRBJ1-1	TRBV6-6
CASSSAGGLAGGAEQFF	.	TRBJ2-1	TRBV11-2
CSAKEKPSQYF	.	TRBJ2-5	TRBV20-1
CASSYSGRRNEQFF	.	TRBJ2-1	TRBV6-2/TRBV6-3
CASSEGRGRTEAFF	.	TRBJ1-1	TRBV10-2
CASSLDSLVGYGYTF	.	TRBJ1-2	TRBV7-3
CASRLTGEVGDQFF	.	TRBJ2-1	TRBV6-5
CASSQDAGYYGYTF	.	TRBJ1-2	TRBV4-3
CAISPTSGAETQYF	.	TRBJ2-5	TRBV10-3
CASSAWDSQVDNEQFF	once	TRBJ2-1	TRBV7-9
CASSFSRARTGETQYF	.	TRBJ2-5	TRBV6-2/TRBV6-3
CASSYTINTEAFF	.	TRBJ1-1	TRBV6-5
CASSSDRGSGNTIYF	.	TRBJ1-3	TRBV5-8
CAYTQGLRYEQYF	.	TRBJ2-7	TRBV30
CASSDSGRGRDTQYF	once	TRBJ2-3	TRBV5-4
CASSPGLYNEQFF	.	TRBJ2-1	TRBV27
CASSLNSGANVLTF	.	TRBJ2-6	TRBV7-2
CATSIYGTSVVDEQFF	few	TRBJ2-1	TRBV15
CASSQGPVASSYGYTF	.	TRBJ1-2	TRBV4-1
CASSQDERASYNEQFF	.	TRBJ2-1	TRBV4-3
CASSLEVGTYEQYF	.	TRBJ2-7	TRBV11-1
CASSYGRHGELFF	.	TRBJ2-2	TRBV6-5
CASSGRSNEQYF	.	TRBJ2-7	TRBV19
CAISESNRASGRYNEQFF	.	TRBJ2-1	TRBV10-3
CASSLPGQGRYEQYF	.	TRBJ2-7	TRBV3-1/TRBV3-2
CASSIATYEQFF	.	TRBJ2-1	TRBV19
CASSYELAGHGEQFF	.	TRBJ2-1	TRBV6-5
CASTSNAWQGVNYGYTF	.	TRBJ1-2	TRBV6-4
CASSLTSSGNTIYF	once	TRBJ1-3	TRBV5-1
CASSLDSGEKLFF	.	TRBJ1-4	TRBV5-4
CASSYGQLPNTGELFF	.	TRBJ2-2	TRBV6-7
CASGSGREQKTQYF	.	TRBJ2-5	TRBV12-5
CAIQGLGWEETQYF	.	TRBJ2-5	TRBV28
CASRPRLAGVSGELFF	.	TRBJ2-2	TRBV7-8
CASMENCDEQYF	.	TRBJ2-7	TRBV3-1/TRBV3-2
CAWSADYRAYEQYF	.	TRBJ2-7	TRBV30
CSASGTTSNEQFF	.	TRBJ2-1	TRBV20-1
CASSLFSGTDQPQHF	.	TRBJ1-5	TRBV27
CASSYSGGLATYEQYF	.	TRBJ2-7	TRBV6-2/TRBV6-3
CASRPGLEVNEQFF	.	TRBJ2-1	TRBV2
CASSQTQGAGELFF	.	TRBJ2-2	TRBV25-1
CASSPSYEQYF	.	TRBJ2-7	TRBV7-9
CASSLVPGSSYEQYF	.	TRBJ2-7	TRBV5-1
CASSVATGTSTDYEQYF	.	TRBJ2-7	TRBV9
CASSSPGGQYGNTIYF	.	TRBJ1-3	TRBV6-5
CASSTTGAAYEQYF	.	TRBJ2-7	TRBV9
CASSLRRERSTDTQYF	.	TRBJ2-3	TRBV7-2
CASSESVLAGKYEQYF	.	TRBJ2-7	TRBV6-1
CATSRGTAYTGELFF	.	TRBJ2-2	TRBV15
CASSYSLAGGQFF	.	TRBJ2-1	TRBV6-2/TRBV6-3
CASTMRQGGYGYTF	.	TRBJ1-2	TRBV6-5
CATSDPGTDQPQHF	.	TRBJ1-5	TRBV24-1
CASSLFRGTQYF	.	TRBJ2-5	TRBV28
CASSPPITGGSSYEQYF	.	TRBJ2-7	TRBV18